The clone carrying this T cell receptor beta chain was counted between two and nine times. This entry comes from a study of T cells after yellow fever vaccination. Trimming took off 5 bases at V and 8 bases at J, with 15 bases between the two ends. The CDR3 consists of 13 residues. The germline V gene has CDR1 LGHDT and CDR2 YNNKEL (reference sequence). Each CDR3 protein gets one entry after TCRdb re-called the 5' RACE reads with MiXCR. Of a few hundred thousand distinct CDR3 sequences listed, around 3.1% are singletons. J is TRBJ1-2 and V is TRBV3-1; TRBD1 might be the D (5 bases). The starting material was CD4+ T cells sorted from PBMCs, obtained 10 days after the yellow fever booster vaccination. The sequence was collected from a man between 18 and 29 years old who received the YFV17D yellow fever vaccine. The CDR3 bases are TGTGCCAGCAGCTACCGGGGCGACGGCGGCTACACCTTC. The encoded protein is CASSYRGDGGYTF.